The rows below give T cell receptor beta chains drawn from one sample of a study of cytomegalovirus exposure and HLA in healthy donors. TCRdb's copy holds only in-frame clones and misses some; the assay was immunoSEQ multiplex PCR. Of about 180,000 clones detected, approximately 88% appear once; the ten largest clones hold approximately 0.98%. Sequenced sample: PBMCs. These receptors all come from a man aged 25 to 40 in good health and CMV-seronegative. CDR3s include the opening cysteine and the closing phenylalanine or tryptophan. Each record gives: V gene, J gene, D gene, clone size, CDR3 DNA, CDR3 protein. A D gene is named only where the DNA matches it firmly. Expanded clones are given a class, and other clones once, few, many or no size at all.

>TRBV13|TRBJ2-7|TRBD2|-
TGTGCCAGCAGCTTCCTAGCGGAGACCTACGAGCAGTACTTC
CASSFLAETYEQYF
>TRBV6-6|TRBJ2-3|-|-
TGTGCCAGCAGTTACCACGAAACTGATACGCAGTATTTT
CASSYHETDTQYF
>TRBV7-6|TRBJ2-1|TRBD2|-
TGTGCCAGCAGCGCATTGGGACTAGCGGGGAGCAATGAGCAGTTCTTC
CASSALGLAGSNEQFF
>TRBV7-9|TRBJ1-5|-|-
TGTGCCAGCAGCTCCGGGTCCAATCAGCCCCAGCATTTT
CASSSGSNQPQHF
>TRBV18|TRBJ2-2|TRBD1|-
TGTGCCAGCTCAGCCAACCGACAGGGATGGACCGGGGAGCTGTTTTTT
CASSANRQGWTGELFF
>TRBV7-3|TRBJ2-1|TRBD2|once
TGTGCCAGCAGCTACGGCGGGAGTAGCAATGAGCAGTTCTTC
CASSYGGSSNEQFF
>TRBV11-3|TRBJ2-1|-|-
TGTGCCAGCAGCCCTCCTGACAATGAGCAGTTCTTC
CASSPPDNEQFF
>TRBV29-1|TRBJ1-1|-|-
TGCAGCGTTGAAGGGTGGGCAGGGGATGAAGCTTTCTTT
CSVEGWAGDEAFF
>TRBV28|TRBJ2-5|TRBD2|once
TGTGCCAGCAGTTACTTAGCGGGAGGGGAGGGAGAGACCCAGTACTTC
CASSYLAGGEGETQYF
>TRBV7-7|TRBJ2-7|-|-
TGTGCCAGCAGCATAGGTCTATGGTCCTACGAGCAGTACTTC
CASSIGLWSYEQYF
>TRBV6-1|TRBJ2-7|-|-
TGTGCCAGCAGGGAGGCAGACTATGGCTACGAGCAGTACTTC
CASREADYGYEQYF
>TRBV6-6|TRBJ2-4|-|-
TGTGCCAGCAGTTACACCCAGGGGGCCAAAAACATTCAGTACTTC
CASSYTQGAKNIQYF
>TRBV2|TRBJ2-1|TRBD2|-
TGTGCCAGCAGCCCCCGGGAGGGGCACTCCTACAATGAGCAGTTCTTC
CASSPREGHSYNEQFF
>TRBV18|TRBJ2-3|TRBD1|-
TGTGCCAGCTCACGACGGGACAGGGTGCGTACGCAGTATTTT
CASSRRDRVRTQYF
>TRBV19|TRBJ2-7|-|-
TGTGCCAGTAGTATAGGTCGTGGCGGCCTCGAGCAGTACTTC
CASSIGRGGLEQYF
>TRBV2|TRBJ1-2|-|-
TGTGCCAGCAGTGAAGTGGCCTACACCTTC
CASSEVAYTF
>TRBV30|TRBJ1-1|TRBD1|-
TGTGCCTGGAGTGTAGGGACAGCAAGAGAAGCTTTCTTT
CAWSVGTAREAFF
>TRBV6-5|TRBJ2-5|-|-
TGTGCCAGCAGTTACGTAGGGGTTGGGGAGACCCAGTACTTC
CASSYVGVGETQYF